This TCR beta chain was recorded in a study of blood T cell repertoires in COVID-19. Overall study: Samples of COVID-19 (acute and convalescent) were obtained from the United States, Italy and Spain.

Per the original data handling: Nucleated cell number was recorded as an estimate derived from reference gene primer amplification. This table comes from immunoSEQ multiplex PCR, and its TCRdb copy is limited to in-frame clones, with some not included. V and J calls and clone size follow that table, whereas D and trimming were derived from the DNA. The sample contains around 400,000 clones, about 89% of which appear only once. Seattle patients were enrolled while actively infected and followed longitudinally. This clone was seen a few times. Trimming shortened V by 6 bases and J by 0 bases, and 9 bases separated the two germline ends. CDR3 size: 14 residues. The germline CDR1 and CDR2 sequences are SNHLY and FYNNEI.

V and J are TRBV2 and TRBJ1-5; the D is unclear. Sample: peripheral blood. This clonotype was sampled from a young woman with COVID-19, enrolled during active disease. In nucleotides, the CDR3 is TGTGCCAGCAGAGCCTATTATAGCAATCAGCCCCAGCATTTT. Its translation is CASRAYYSNQPQHF.